The next 27 T cell receptor beta chains were all read from a single sample in a study of T cell repertoires in cytomegalovirus infection. TCRdb ran MiXCR on the reads and lists one entry per CDR3 protein. This table has 740,000 or so distinct CDR3 sequences, about 40% appearing once. The sample consisted of PBMCs. These TCRs come from a human donor in good health (CMV status not recorded). Some clones in this sample may be carry-over from other donors' samples.

This clonotype was seen a handful of times. V usage is TRBV6-6 and J usage is TRBJ2-7, with a tentative D call TRBD1 (6 bases). The V end was cut by 0 bases, the J end by 0 bases, with 15 bases between. The germline V gene encodes CDR1 MNHNY and CDR2 SVGAGI (reference sequence). The CDR3 length is 17 residues. CDR3 nucleotide sequence: TGTGCCAGCAGTTACTCACTTACAGGGAAAGGCTCCTACGAGCAGTACTTC. This encodes CASSYSLTGKGSYEQYF.

The rearrangement links TRBV6-5 to TRBJ1-4; the D is unclear. This CDR3 has 14 residues. Trimming shortened V by 0 bases and J by 8 bases, and 10 bases separated the two germline ends. The germline CDR1 and CDR2 sequences are MNHEY and SVGAGI. CDR3 sequence reads: CASSYSGLEEKLFF. The CDR3 nucleotides are TGTGCCAGCAGTTACTCCGGACTGGAGGAAAAACTGTTTTTT.

V usage is TRBV12-3 or TRBV12-4 and J usage is TRBJ2-1; 9 nucleotides line up with TRBD2. This CDR3 is 15 amino acids long. Germline trimming cut 4 bases from V and 5 bases from J; bases unmatched to any gene: 6. The CDR3 sequence: CASSSAGGPNNEQFF. CDR3 sequence (DNA): TGTGCCAGCAGTTCCGCGGGGGGGCCGAACAATGAGCAGTTCTTC.

There are a few counts of this clonotype. The V gene is TRBV12-3 or TRBV12-4, the J gene TRBJ1-5, with D unresolved. V lost 1 base, J lost 0 bases, and 10 bases lay in between. This CDR3 is built from 16 residues. CDR3 amino acids: CASSLVAGPSNQPQHF. CDR3 sequence (DNA): TGTGCCAGCAGTTTAGTGGCAGGTCCTAGCAATCAGCCCCAGCATTTT.

This clonotype was seen only a few times. The V gene is TRBV28, the J gene TRBJ2-5; D is possibly TRBD1 (6 bases). This CDR3 comprises 16 residues. V lost 6 bases and J lost 5, with 22 bases in between. Per germline, CDR1 MDHEN and CDR2 SYDVKM. CDR3 nucleotide sequence: TGTGCCAGCAGCCCCGGTGGTTTGGGGGCCCTGGAGACCCAGTACTTC. Its translation is CASSPGGLGALETQYF.

The genes are TRBV7-6 and TRBJ2-3; no clear D gene. V lost 1 base, J lost 9 bases, and 11 bases lay in between. This CDR3 is 13 amino acids long. Germline V CDR1 and CDR2: SGHVS, FNYEAQ. CDR3 in DNA: TGTGCCAGCAGCTTAGAAGGAGCAGCGACGCAGTATTTT. Translating gives CASSLEGAATQYF.

The chain joins TRBV6-5 to TRBJ2-5; TRBD2 aligns across 8 bases. V shed 5 bases, J shed 7 bases, and the junction held 18 bases outside the gene matches. Germline V gene lookup returns CDR1 MNHEY and CDR2 SVGAGI. This CDR3 is built from 17 residues. The CDR3 nucleotides are TGTGCCAGCAGTCACACGGGGGGGCCTAGCCCAGGTGGGACCCAGTACTTC. Translating gives CASSHTGGPSPGGTQYF.

The rearrangement links TRBV11-2 to TRBJ2-5; D is possibly TRBD1 (7 bases). The CDR3 has 16 residues. Trimming removed 5 bases at V and 2 bases at J, with 18 bases between. Germline-derived CDR1 and CDR2 are SGHAT and FQNNGV. The CDR3 nucleotides read TGTGCCAGCAGCCCGACAGGGCCCGGGAGTCAAGAGACCCAGTACTTC. Translating gives CASSPTGPGSQETQYF.

This chain joins TRBV7-9 and TRBJ1-6; D perhaps matches TRBD1 (5 bases). Germline V CDR1 and CDR2: SEHNR, FQNEAQ (reference sequence). Deletions cut 5 bases from V and 7 bases from J, with 15 bases between. CDR3 length: 15 residues. For the CDR3, the DNA is TGTGCCAGCAGCCCGGGGACGGAACTAAATTCACCCCTCCACTTT. Protein product: CASSPGTELNSPLHF.

The chain combines TRBV11-2 with TRBJ1-5; weak D call: TRBD1 (5 bases). This CDR3 contains 14 residues. CDR1 and CDR2 from the germline V gene are SGHAT and FQNNGV. Deletions cut 5 bases from V and 6 bases from J, with 14 bases between. The CDR3 sequence: CASSPSQGGQPQHF. As DNA, the CDR3 is TGTGCCAGCAGCCCCTCTCAGGGCGGTCAGCCCCAGCATTTT.

Points on this clonotype: A much more abundant neighbour one base away suggests this may be a read error. The chain couples TRBV7-3 to TRBJ1-3; D not certain. Deletions cut 2 bases from V and 3 bases from J, with 5 bases between. Germline V CDR1 and CDR2: SGHTA, FQGTGA. This CDR3 contains 13 residues. CDR3 loop: CASSLDFGNTIYF. The CDR3 coding sequence is TGTGCCAGCAGCTTAGACTTTGGAAACACCATATATTTT.

This clonotype showed up just a few times. CDR3 residues: CASSLGGDWTEAFF. DNA for the CDR3: TGTGCCAGCAGCTTAGGGGGGGATTGGACTGAAGCTTTCTTT. V usage is TRBV7-8 and J usage is TRBJ1-1, with D perhaps matching TRBD1 (5 bases). Trimming left V 1 base short and J 5 bases short, with 11 bases between. This CDR3 contains 14 residues. Germline lookup yields CDR1 SGHVS and CDR2 FQNEAQ.

The chain couples TRBV11-2 to TRBJ1-5; D possibly corresponds to TRBD1 (6 bases). Trimming left V 3 bases short and J 8 bases short, with 17 bases between. The CDR3 totals 15 residues. Looked up from germline, CDR1 is SGHAT and CDR2 is FQNNGV. The CDR3 coding sequence is TGTGCCAGCAGCTTGGGTTCGGGGGCGGTGGAGCCCCAGCATTTT. Translation: CASSLGSGAVEPQHF.

This chain joins TRBV28 and TRBJ1-5, with D possibly TRBD1 on 6 matching bases. With 4 bases removed from V and 7 bases from J, the gap between germline ends came to 20 bases. Germline-derived CDR1 and CDR2 are MDHEN and SYDVKM. This CDR3 comprises 16 residues. The CDR3 DNA reads as TGTGCCAGCAGTTCGCCCCTACCAGGGGCCCAACAGCCCCAGCATTTT. This codes for CASSSPLPGAQQPQHF.

This clonotype has just a few counts. V and J are TRBV7-8 and TRBJ1-5, with D possibly being TRBD1 (5 bases). The CDR3 length is 15 residues. Between the trimmed V and J ends, which lost 5 bases and 8 bases, there was a span of 19 bases. The germline gives CDR1 SGHVS, CDR2 FQNEAQ. CDR3 DNA: TGTGCCAGCAGCCTAGGCGGGGCTGGGGTAGAGCCCCAGCATTTT. Its protein is CASSLGGAGVEPQHF.

The V call is TRBV7-6, the J call TRBJ2-7; TRBD1 is a possible D gene (6 bases). The CDR3 covers 13 residues. Trimming left V 5 bases short and J 9 bases short, with 17 bases between. From germline, CDR1 is SGHVS and CDR2 FNYEAQ. Here the CDR3 reads CASSPGTNTGQYF. The CDR3 DNA sequence: TGTGCCAGCAGCCCTGGGACAAACACAGGGCAGTACTTC.

This clonotype was seen only a few times. J is TRBJ2-7 and V is TRBV28; D call uncertain. V lost 5 bases to trimming and J lost 5 bases, with 4 bases between them. This CDR3 region has 10 residues. From germline, CDR1 is MDHEN and CDR2 SYDVKM. CDR3 sequence reads: CASSNHEQYF. Written as DNA, the CDR3 is TGTGCCAGCAGTAACCACGAGCAGTACTTC. The whole variable domain, filled in from reference TRBV28 and TRBJ2-7, reads DVKVTQSSRYLVKRTGEKVFLECVQDMDHENMFWYRQDPGLGLRLIYFSYDVKMKEKGDIPEGYSVSREKKERFSLILESASTNQTSMYLCASSNHEQYFGPGTRLTVT.

This clonotype was seen a single time. The rearrangement joins TRBV27 to TRBJ1-6; D gene unclear. The germline CDR1 and CDR2 sequences are MNHEY and SMNVEV (reference sequence). V was trimmed by 5 bases and J by 4 bases, leaving 12 bases between them. The CDR3 extends over 15 amino acids. The CDR3: CASSPSDGYNSPLHF. CDR3 coding DNA: TGTGCCAGCAGTCCCTCGGACGGGTATAATTCACCCCTCCACTTT.

The J gene is TRBJ2-1, the V gene TRBV12-3 or TRBV12-4, with TRBD2 matching over 12 bases. J lost 8 bases, V lost 5 bases, and 7 bases had no gene match. The CDR3 is 15 residues long. Here the CDR3 DNA reads TGTGCCAGCAGTGCCCGGACTAGCGGGACCCATGAGCAGTTCTTC. Translation: CASSARTSGTHEQFF.

The CDR3 here is CATKTSYEQYF. The CDR3 DNA sequence: TGTGCCACGAAGACTAGTTACGAGCAGTACTTC. The V call is TRBV10-3, the J call TRBJ2-7, with a possible D match to TRBD2 (6 bases). This CDR3 contains 11 residues. The V and J ends lost 10 bases and 4 bases respectively, with 11 bases between them. Germline V gene sequence: CDR1 ENHRY, CDR2 SYGVKD.

This clonotype has more than one count but fewer than ten. The chain employs TRBV6-1 and TRBJ2-5; 8 bases are shared with TRBD2. CDR3 size: 15 residues. Germline lookup yields CDR1 MNHNS and CDR2 SASEGT. V trimming: 5 bases; J trimming: 4 bases; junction bases outside the gene matches: 9. The CDR3 DNA sequence: TGTGCCAGCAGTACTGGACTAGCAGTCACAGAGACCCAGTACTTC. Translation gives CASSTGLAVTETQYF.

The genes are TRBV6-6 and TRBJ1-1, with 7 bases lining up with TRBD1. The CDR3 is 15 amino acids. The V gene end was trimmed by 7 bases and the J gene end by 10 bases; junction bases not matched to a gene: 18. Germline CDR1 is MNHNY and CDR2 is SVGAGI (reference sequence). This chain's CDR3 is CASNHGGRGDERAFF. Here the CDR3 DNA reads TGTGCCAGCAACCATGGAGGCAGGGGGGATGAACGAGCTTTCTTT.

A note on this clonotype: A much larger clonotype is one base distant, so this may be a read error. This rearrangement joins TRBV6-5 to TRBJ2-3; D is unclear. V was clipped by 3 bases and J by 1 base, with 8 bases between them. The CDR3 is made up of 14 amino acids. CDR1 is MNHEY, CDR2 SVGAGI, per germline. This CDR3 reads CASSYRHRTDTQYF. CDR3 in DNA: TGTGCCAGCAGTTATCGCCATCGCACAGATACGCAGTATTTT.

To note about this clonotype: An end of the junction differs from the germline gene, which may be a read error. V and J are TRBV12-3 or TRBV12-4 and TRBJ1-2; no reliable D call. The CDR3 has 15 amino acids. The CDR3 DNA reads as TGTGCCAGCAGTTTAGCCGGGTCCGCTAACCATGGCTACACCTTC. It is translated as CASSLAGSANHGYTF.

V gene TRBV7-8 combines with J gene TRBJ2-1; possibly TRBD2 for D (6 bases). The CDR3 covers 16 residues. The V gene's germline CDR1 is SGHVS and CDR2 FQNEAQ. With 1 base removed from V and 5 bases from J, the gap between germline ends came to 15 bases. DNA for the CDR3: TGTGCCAGCAGCTTAGTGGGTCTAGCGCCAAACAATGAGCAGTTCTTC. Translating it yields CASSLVGLAPNNEQFF.

The genes are TRBV5-4 and TRBJ1-2; D perhaps matches TRBD1 (5 bases). CDR1 and CDR2 (germline): SGHNT, YYREEE (reference sequence). This CDR3 contains 16 residues. The V end lost 0 bases, the J end lost 3 bases, and 15 bases lay between the germline ends. Here the CDR3 reads CASSLDGRDTDYGYTF. CDR3 bases: TGTGCCAGCAGCTTGGATGGCAGGGATACCGACTATGGCTACACCTTC.

The rearrangement links TRBV7-2 to TRBJ2-1; the D call may be TRBD1 or TRBD2 (5 bases each). This CDR3 is built from 15 residues. V was pared by 5 bases and J by 4 bases, with 15 bases between. Germline V lookup: CDR1 SGHTA, CDR2 FQGNSA. CDR3 sequence: CASSTTGTDYNEQFF. CDR3 bases: TGTGCCAGCAGCACGACCGGGACGGATTACAATGAGCAGTTCTTC.